This entry lists 3 T cell receptor beta chains sequenced from one sample in a study of spatial heterogeneity in lung cancer. TCRdb fed the 5' RACE reads into MiXCR, producing one record per CDR3 protein. Of 27,000 or so distinct CDR3 sequences listed, 5% to 6% are singletons. Time point reported: blood at routine non-recurrence follow-up after resection. Source: PBMCs, taken at follow-up. All receptors derive from a female donor with early-stage non-small cell lung cancer.

This clonotype was recorded many times. CDR3 coding DNA: TGCAGTGCCAGGGGGCCGGGGGTTACCGGGGAGCTGTTTTTT. It codes for CSARGPGVTGELFF. The rearrangement joins TRBV20-1 to TRBJ2-2; TRBD1 matches at 8 bases. Trimming at V came to 6 bases and at J to 5 bases, leaving 8 bases not matched to a gene. CDR3 length equals 14 residues. Germline V gives CDR1 DFQATT, CDR2 SNEGSKA (reference sequence).

This clonotype has a count of ten or more. The chain couples TRBV15 to TRBJ2-5; no reliable D call. The CDR3 spans 13 residues. Germline values: CDR1 LNHNV, CDR2 YYDKDF (reference sequence). V shed 0 bases and J shed 5 bases, with 7 bases lying between them. CDR3 region: CATSRDSGETQYF. Written as DNA, the CDR3 is TGTGCCACCAGCAGAGATTCCGGGGAGACCCAGTACTTC.

This clonotype was counted at least ten times. The V call is TRBV6-5, the J call TRBJ1-5, with D possibly TRBD1 on 6 matching bases. The CDR3 has 16 residues. The germline gives CDR1 MNHEY, CDR2 SVGAGI. Between the trimmed V and J ends, which lost 7 bases and 4 bases, there was a span of 20 bases. DNA of the CDR3: TGTGCCAGCAACCCCGTGCAGGACAGCCGAAATCAGCCCCAGCATTTT. It specifies CASNPVQDSRNQPQHF.